The clone carrying this TCR beta chain was found a few times. The antigen remains undetermined. This CDR3 has 15 amino acids. V lost 4 bases and J lost 2, with 13 bases in between. Germline V gene data show CDR1 as SGDLS and CDR2 as YYNGEE. This sample is drawn from a study of identical twins. Whole-study results and caveats: Among monozygotic twins, out-of-frame TCR alpha sharing exceeded what models predicted. Compared with unrelated sharing, twin-shared out-of-frame alpha sequences had more low-probability sequences. Rather than following the same donors, the conclusions depended on cross-sectional statistical analysis.

A universal primer site was incorporated via template switching, and the cDNA contained unique molecular identifiers. TCRdb analysed the 5' RACE reads with MiXCR anew, one entry per CDR3 protein. Among 1.5 million to 2 million distinct CDR3 sequences listed, more than 30% were seen once. The sequencing sample was made of cord blood. The TCR originated in a newborn girl in good health. V is TRBV9 and J is TRBJ1-5; D call uncertain. The CDR3 is CASSRDRRGNQPQHF. CDR3 coding DNA: TGTGCCAGCAGCCGCGACCGTAGGGGCAATCAGCCCCAGCATTTT.